What follows are 31 T cell receptor beta chains derived from one specimen sequenced in a study of CD8 T cells in ankylosing spondylitis (dated by TCRdb to about 2017). Library preparation used 5' RACE. TCRdb records Illumina HiSeq 2500 as the sequencer. TCRdb reran the public reads through fastp at Q25 and MiXCR, keeping productive beta chains. One record per CDR3 amino acid sequence lists the most common genes and DNA. Across this sample there are roughly 180,000 distinct CDR3 sequences, with 13% seen only once. Approximately 10% of the sample goes to the ten largest clones. Sequenced: blood, either unsorted or a sorted T cell fraction (not recorded which). The receptors come from a female donor with ankylosing spondylitis or in good health (not recorded which).

This clonotype came up many times. This rearrangement joins TRBV7-9 to TRBJ1-1; D uncertain. The ends were cut back, 1 base at V and 11 bases at J, with 8 bases in the middle. Germline V gives CDR1 SEHNR, CDR2 FQNEAQ (reference sequence). CDR3 length equals 11 residues. The DNA for the CDR3 is TGTGCCAGCAGCTTAGAAGGCCGGGCTTTCTTT. The encoded protein is CASSLEGRAFF.

A remark on this clonotype: A much larger clone lies a single base off, so this may be a read error. This rearrangement joins TRBV24-1 to TRBJ2-3; 7 bases are a match to TRBD1. Per germline, CDR1 KGHDR and CDR2 SFDVKD. CDR3 length equals 13 residues. CDR3 bases: TGTACCACAGGGGACGGAATCACAGATACGCAGTATTTT. This encodes CTTGDGITDTQYF.

This clonotype was seen ten or more times. This chain links TRBV24-1 with TRBJ2-7; 10 bases fit TRBD1. J was trimmed by 2 bases and V by 3 bases; bases with no gene match: 3. CDR1 is KGHDR and CDR2 is SFDVKD in the germline V gene. This CDR3 spans 15 amino acids. The CDR3 coding sequence is TGTGCCACCAGTGATCCCGGACAGGGGGCCTACGAGCAGTACTTC. This codes for CATSDPGQGAYEQYF.

This clonotype was picked up many times. This sequence joins TRBV3-1 and TRBJ1-1; TRBD1 matches 7 bases. Germline CDR1 and CDR2: LGHDT and YNNKEL (reference sequence). This CDR3 is 17 amino acids long. The V segment lost 1 base and the J segment 0 bases; nucleotides outside the gene matches: 8. The CDR3 nucleotides are TGTGCCAGCAGCCAAGCGCACAGGGGCACCATGAACACTGAAGCTTTCTTT. Translated: CASSQAHRGTMNTEAFF.

This clonotype was observed a handful of times. This sequence joins TRBV7-9 and TRBJ1-1; 8 positions match TRBD1. Germline lookup yields CDR1 SEHNR and CDR2 FQNEAQ (reference sequence). V gave up 2 bases and J gave up 8 bases; unmatched junction bases: 10. The CDR3 extends over 15 amino acids. The CDR3 sequence: CASSLLTGGVGEAFF. CDR3 in DNA: TGTGCCAGCAGCTTACTCACAGGGGGGGTGGGAGAAGCTTTCTTT.

The table lists this clonotype with a few counts. The rearrangement uses TRBV24-1 and TRBJ2-1; TRBD2 aligns across 8 bases. V lost 4 bases and J lost 10; bases outside the gene matches: 11. Looked up from germline, CDR1 is KGHDR and CDR2 is SFDVKD. This CDR3 comprises 15 residues. CDR3 region: CATSDLGLAWCEQFF. DNA for the CDR3: TGTGCCACCAGTGACCTCGGACTAGCCTGGTGCGAGCAGTTCTTC.

This clonotype was picked up many times. V and J are TRBV15 and TRBJ2-7; the D gene is possibly TRBD1 (5 bases). The V gene lost 1 base and the J gene lost 2 bases, with 12 bases spanning the gap. Germline V gene sequence: CDR1 LNHNV, CDR2 YYDKDF (reference sequence). The CDR3 contains 15 residues. DNA for the CDR3: TGTGCCACCAGCAGAGCAGCCGGACAAGCCTACGAGCAGTACTTC. Its translation is CATSRAAGQAYEQYF.

This clonotype was seen many times. The chain combines TRBV9 with TRBJ2-2; D uncertain. Germline V lookup: CDR1 SGDLS, CDR2 YYNGEE. V lost 0 bases, J lost 7 bases, and 7 bases lay in between. This CDR3 is 13 amino acids long. The CDR3 sequence is CASSVVLGGELFF. In DNA, the CDR3 is TGTGCCAGCAGCGTAGTTTTAGGCGGGGAGCTGTTTTTT.

The CDR3 DNA sequence: TGTGCCAGCAGCGGGCCGGGACAGGGGGCTAGAACTGAAGCTTTCTTT. It yields the protein CASSGPGQGARTEAFF. V is TRBV9 and J is TRBJ1-1, with TRBD1 identical over 12 bases. V trimming: 3 bases; J trimming: 5 bases; junction bases outside the gene matches: 8. Germline CDR1 is SGDLS and CDR2 is YYNGEE. The CDR3 extends over 16 amino acids.

A remark on this clonotype: This may be a read error: a much more frequent sequence differs by one nucleotide. The chain combines TRBV12-3 or TRBV12-4 with TRBJ2-1; tentative D call: TRBD1 (5 bases). V lost 7 bases and J lost 0, with 19 bases in between. The CDR3 loop spans 17 amino acids. The DNA of the CDR3 is TGTGCCAGCAATTTGGCTCTTAACAGGCGCTCCTACAATGAGCAGTTCTTC. This translates into CASNLALNRRSYNEQFF.

This clonotype has a count of ten or more. The chain combines TRBV7-2 with TRBJ2-7, with TRBD2 as a possible D gene (5 bases). V shed 1 base and J shed 8 bases, with 15 bases lying between them. This CDR3 is built from 14 residues. CDR1 and CDR2 from the germline V gene are SGHTA and FQGNSA. CDR3 nucleotides: TGTGCCAGCAGCTTAGAGAGGGCCGTTGGTAAGCAGTACTTC. This sequence encodes CASSLERAVGKQYF.

This clonotype was detected many times. The rearrangement uses TRBV9 and TRBJ1-4, with D perhaps TRBD1 (6 bases). Trimming stripped 6 bases from V and 3 bases from J, with 18 bases between. This CDR3 is built from 16 residues. Germline V CDR1 and CDR2: SGDLS, YYNGEE. The CDR3 is CASTPTGSSANEKLFF. In DNA, the CDR3 is TGTGCCAGCACCCCAACAGGGAGTTCAGCTAATGAAAAACTGTTTTTT.

This clonotype was seen only a few times. The genes are TRBV5-5 and TRBJ2-2; TRBD1 aligns across 12 bases. This CDR3 comprises 17 residues. Germline-derived CDR1 and CDR2 are SGHKS and YYEKEE (reference sequence). The J segment lost 4 bases and the V segment lost 4 bases, leaving 8 bases of the junction unmatched. The CDR3 here is CASSVRGQGATTGELFF. Written as DNA, the CDR3 is TGTGCCAGCAGCGTACGGGGACAGGGGGCGACCACCGGGGAGCTGTTTTTT.

To note about this clonotype: With a much larger clone just one base away, this may be a read error. This chain uses TRBV20-1 with TRBJ1-1, with no clear D. The CDR3 is 11 amino acids. The V gene's germline CDR1 is DFQATT and CDR2 SNEGSKA (reference sequence). Trimming took off 3 bases at V and 1 base at J, with 3 bases between the two ends. The CDR3 is CSASRNTEAFF. The CDR3 DNA reads as TGCAGTGCTAGCAGGAACACTGAAGCTTTCTTT.

This clonotype has more than one count but fewer than ten. The chain employs TRBV5-4 and TRBJ2-1, with D perhaps TRBD2 (5 bases). The germline V and J ends were trimmed by 2 bases and 10 bases, with 7 bases remaining between them. Germline CDR1 is SGHNT and CDR2 is YYREEE (reference sequence). The CDR3 contains 11 residues. This chain's CDR3 is CASSLTGEQFF. CDR3 DNA sequence: TGTGCCAGCAGCTTAACGGGGGAGCAGTTCTTC.

The chain uses TRBV11-2 and TRBJ2-1; 9 nucleotides align to TRBD2. V was pared by 4 bases and J by 7 bases, with 11 bases of the junction left unmatched. CDR3 length: 16 residues. Germline CDR1 SGHAT, CDR2 FQNNGV. The CDR3 protein is CASSSLSGSGENEQFF. DNA for the CDR3: TGTGCCAGCAGCTCTCTTAGCGGGAGTGGTGAAAATGAGCAGTTCTTC.

This clonotype was picked up many times. The chain uses TRBV20-1 and TRBJ2-7; 11 bases are a match to TRBD2. The CDR3 has 16 amino acids. The germline CDR1 and CDR2 sequences are DFQATT and SNEGSKA (reference sequence). V lost 5 bases, J lost 3 bases, and 12 bases stayed unmatched. The CDR3 is CSAGVASGRNVYEQYF. CDR3 nucleotide sequence: TGCAGTGCTGGGGTGGCTAGCGGGAGGAACGTCTACGAGCAGTACTTC.

In this sample, this clonotype turned up many times. V usage is TRBV4-2 and J usage is TRBJ2-1; D unresolved. Germline V gene sequence: CDR1 LGHNA, CDR2 YNFKEQ. The V end lost 5 bases, the J end lost 10 bases, and 9 bases lay between the germline ends. The CDR3 is 11 amino acids. The CDR3: CASSSRKEQFF. The CDR3 DNA is TGTGCCAGCAGCTCAAGAAAGGAGCAGTTCTTC.

The sample holds a few counts of this clonotype. The chain has TRBV18 and TRBJ1-1; D uncertain. V was pared by 1 base and J by 1 base, with 7 bases between. Germline V gene data show CDR1 as KGHSH and CDR2 as LQKENI. CDR3 length: 14 amino acids. The CDR3 region is CASSPRHGNTEAFF. The CDR3 DNA sequence: TGTGCCAGCTCACCACGGCATGGGAACACTGAAGCTTTCTTT.

Concerning this clonotype: One base away lies a much larger clone, so this may be a sequencing read error. V usage is TRBV29-1 and J usage is TRBJ2-3; D may be TRBD2 (5 bases). Germline CDR1 reads SQVTM; CDR2 reads ANQGSEA. The CDR3 length is 13 residues. V lost 7 bases to trimming and J lost 2 bases, with 13 bases between them. The CDR3, as DNA: TGCAGCGGGAGGAACACCTCCACAGATACGCAGTATTTT. The encoded protein is CSGRNTSTDTQYF.

This clonotype was recorded many times. This chain connects TRBV5-1 to TRBJ2-1; D unresolved. V was trimmed by 0 bases and J by 2 bases, leaving 6 bases between them. Germline V lookup: CDR1 SGHRS, CDR2 YFSETQ. This CDR3 has 14 residues. CDR3 amino acids: CASSLVHPYNEQFF. Written as DNA, the CDR3 is TGCGCCAGCAGCTTGGTCCACCCCTACAATGAGCAGTTCTTC.

This clonotype has at least ten counts. The J gene is TRBJ1-2, the V gene TRBV29-1; 8 nucleotides match TRBD1. Germline-derived CDR1 and CDR2 are SQVTM and ANQGSEA. CDR3 length: 14 residues. V was pared by 4 bases and J by 8 bases, with 12 bases of the junction left unmatched. This CDR3 is CSVARQGRLSGYTF. In DNA form, the CDR3 reads TGCAGCGTTGCAAGACAGGGGCGACTCTCCGGCTACACCTTC.

In its sample, this clonotype was seen many times. This chain connects TRBV11-1 to TRBJ1-2; unclear D gene. The CDR3 sequence is 19 residues long. Trimming removed 0 bases at V and 4 bases at J, with 24 bases between. Germline lookup yields CDR1 SGHAT and CDR2 FQDESV (reference sequence). DNA of the CDR3: TGTGCCAGCAGCTTAGCGGATAGTTTATTTGGCAGGACCTTCTATGGCTACACCTTC. Translated, it gives CASSLADSLFGRTFYGYTF.

This clonotype was detected ten times or more. The chain is built from TRBV5-1 and TRBJ1-2; the D gene is possibly TRBD1 (6 bases). Germline V gene data show CDR1 as SGHRS and CDR2 as YFSETQ. V lost 0 bases to trimming and J lost 2 bases, with 11 bases between them. The CDR3 consists of 15 residues. This CDR3 reads CASSLAGGGNYGYTF. The CDR3 DNA sequence: TGCGCCAGCAGCTTGGCCGGGGGCGGCAACTATGGCTACACCTTC.

There are many counts of this clonotype. J is TRBJ1-4 and V is TRBV7-9; D not resolved. CDR1 is SEHNR, CDR2 FQNEAQ, per germline (reference sequence). The V end lost 5 bases, the J end lost 7 bases, and 14 bases lay between the germline ends. The CDR3 is 14 residues long. The CDR3 here is CASSALEGIEKLFF. DNA for the CDR3: TGTGCCAGCAGCGCTTTGGAAGGGATTGAAAAACTGTTTTTT.

This rearrangement joins TRBV28 to TRBJ1-1; no firm D call. Per the germline V gene, CDR1 is MDHEN and CDR2 is SYDVKM. V gave up 3 bases and J gave up 6 bases, with 17 bases separating them. This CDR3 contains 15 residues. CDR3 coding DNA: TGTGCCAGCAGTTTTCCGGGCTCCAGGCGGGCTGAAGCTTTCTTT. This encodes CASSFPGSRRAEAFF. The whole variable domain, filled in from reference TRBV28 and TRBJ1-1, reads DVKVTQSSRYLVKRTGEKVFLECVQDMDHENMFWYRQDPGLGLRLIYFSYDVKMKEKGDIPEGYSVSREKKERFSLILESASTNQTSMYLCASSFPGSRRAEAFFGQGTRLTVV.

This clonotype was picked up many times. J is TRBJ1-2 and V is TRBV5-1, with a possible D match to TRBD1 (6 bases). Between the trimmed V and J ends, which lost 7 bases and 1 base, there was a span of 14 bases. CDR3 size: 14 residues. Germline assignment: CDR1 SGHRS and CDR2 YFSETQ. CDR3 DNA: TGCGCCAGCTATACAGGGACGGGTAACTATGGCTACACCTTC. Its protein is CASYTGTGNYGYTF. The full variable domain, rest sourced from reference TRBV5-1 and TRBJ1-2, is KAGVTQTPRYLIKTRGQQVTLSCSPISGHRSVSWYQQTPGQGLQFLFEYFSETQRNKGNFPGRFSGRQFSNSRSEMNVSTLELGDSALYLCASYTGTGNYGYTFGSGTRLTVV.

In its sample, this clonotype was seen many times. The CDR3 here is CASSRDSSGSPYEQYF. CDR3 nucleotide sequence: TGTGCCAGCAGCCGAGATTCTAGCGGCAGTCCCTACGAGCAGTACTTC. The J gene is TRBJ2-7, the V gene TRBV4-2; 7 bases are a match to TRBD2. Unmatched junction bases numbered 11, after V lost 4 bases and J lost 2 bases. The length of the CDR3 is 16 residues. Germline V lookup: CDR1 LGHNA, CDR2 YNFKEQ.

This clonotype was recorded many times. The CDR3 DNA sequence: TGTGCCAGCAGCCGCCTATGGAGCTCCTACGAGCAGTACTTC. This gives the protein CASSRLWSSYEQYF. The chain has TRBV7-2 and TRBJ2-7, with no clear D. Germline CDR1 is SGHTA and CDR2 is FQGNSA. The CDR3 loop spans 14 amino acids. V lost 5 bases, J lost 0 bases, and 11 bases lay in between. The full variable domain, completed using reference TRBV7-2 and TRBJ2-7, is GAGVSQSPSNKVTEKGKDVELRCDPISGHTALYWYRQSLGQGLEFLIYFQGNSAPDKSGLPSDRFSAERTGGSVSTLTIQRTQQEDSAVYLCASSRLWSSYEQYFGPGTRLTVT.

Notes on this clonotype: The junction shows a germline mismatch at one end, possibly a read error. This rearrangement joins TRBV9 to TRBJ2-1, with unresolved D. This CDR3 region has 20 residues. Germline V gene lookup returns CDR1 SGDLS and CDR2 YYNGEE. CDR3 protein: CTSSPLVGRFFGDKGNEQFF. Here the CDR3 DNA reads TGTACCAGCAGTCCTCTAGTAGGCCGTTTTTTCGGTGACAAAGGCAATGAGCAGTTCTTC.

This clonotype was found many times. This chain connects TRBV15 to TRBJ2-4; D remains ambiguous. CDR3 length: 15 residues. Deletions cut 4 bases from V and 0 bases from J, with 10 bases between. From germline, CDR1 is LNHNV and CDR2 YYDKDF (reference sequence). The CDR3 sequence: CATSTQDLAKNIQYF. Written as DNA, the CDR3 is TGTGCCACCAGCACTCAAGATCTAGCCAAAAACATTCAGTACTTC.